One sample yielded the 2 T cell receptor beta chains listed below, sequenced in a study of blood T cell repertoires in COVID-19. Libraries were prepared by immunoSEQ multiplex PCR; TCRdb keeps only in-frame clonotypes and omits some of them. Here the sample spans roughly 88,000 clones, approximately 81% being singletons. The sequenced sample was peripheral blood. The receptors originated from an elderly woman with acute or convalescent COVID-19.

V and J are TRBV11-2 and TRBJ1-6, with no clear D. V was cut by 6 bases and J by 8 bases, with 14 bases left in between. The CDR3 extends over 14 amino acids. Germline loops: CDR1 SGHAT, CDR2 FQNNGV. The CDR3 loop is CASSQRVGDSPLHF. CDR3 DNA: TGTGCCAGCAGTCAGAGGGTCGGGGATTCACCCCTCCACTTT. Looking up the rest from reference TRBV11-2 and TRBJ1-6 gives the full variable domain: EAGVAQSPRYKIIEKRQSVAFWCNPISGHATLYWYQQILGQGPKLLIQFQNNGVVDDSQLPKDRFSAERLKGVDSTLKIQPAKLEDSAVYLCASSQRVGDSPLHFGNGTRLTVT.

This clone was seen only a few times. The V call is TRBV7-9, the J call TRBJ1-6, with TRBD1 matching over 11 bases. From germline, CDR1 is SEHNR and CDR2 FQNEAQ (reference sequence). The V segment lost 1 base and the J segment 7 bases; nucleotides outside the gene matches: 9. This CDR3 has 18 residues. The CDR3 here is CASSLGSGTGGFNSPLHF. In DNA, the CDR3 is TGTGCCAGCAGCTTAGGGTCCGGGACAGGGGGTTTCAATTCACCCCTCCACTTT.